Listed below are T cell receptor beta chains from one sample, sequenced in a study of spatial heterogeneity in lung cancer. TCRdb reprocessed the 5' RACE reads with MiXCR, giving one entry per CDR3 protein. The repertoire has approximately 40,000 distinct CDR3 sequences, approximately 13% of them found once; the top ten carry around three fifths. Sequencing was performed on PBMCs, taken at surgery. The receptors stem from a male donor with early-stage non-small cell lung cancer. Each CDR3 is given with its conserved first and last residue. A D gene is named only where the DNA matches it firmly. Where a row states a size, it is once, few, many or the class of an expanded clone; other rows omit it.

cdr3_nt cdr3_aa clone_size d_call j_call v_call
TGTGCCAGCAGTGAAGCGAGGAGAAGATTGAACACTGAAGCTTTCTTT CASSEARRRLNTEAFF NA NA TRBJ1-1 TRBV6-1
TGCGCCAGCAGCTCCAGGGTAACGGGGGCCAACGTCCTGACTTTC CASSSRVTGANVLTF few NA TRBJ2-6 TRBV5-1
TGTGCCAGCAGTTTAGGGAGGACAGGGGGCGTCTATGGCTACACCTTC CASSLGRTGGVYGYTF many TRBD1 TRBJ1-2 TRBV27
TGTGCCAGCAGCGACGGACAGCCAACTAATGAAAAACTGTTTTTT CASSDGQPTNEKLFF NA NA TRBJ1-4 TRBV9
TGTGCCAGCAGCTTAGTACAGGGCGGCTACACCTTC CASSLVQGGYTF many NA TRBJ1-2 TRBV7-8
TGTGCCAGCAGCTTAGGCATTCTAGCGGGAGTCACAGATACGCAGTATTTT CASSLGILAGVTDTQYF NA TRBD2 TRBJ2-3 TRBV11-2
TGTGCCAGCAGCGCCAGATCGACTAGTCGGGAGACCCAGTACTTC CASSARSTSRETQYF NA NA TRBJ2-5 TRBV9
TGTGCCAGCAGCCCCCGGTCGGCGGGAGAGGAGACCCAGTACTTC CASSPRSAGEETQYF few TRBD2 TRBJ2-5 TRBV13
TGTGCCAGCCGAAGTGGGGCTAGCGGGGGAGAGACCCAGTACTTC CASRSGASGGETQYF once TRBD2 TRBJ2-5 TRBV4-2
TGCGCCAGCAGCCCCCGTCCGCCCGGAGGGGACACTGAAGCTTTCTTT CASSPRPPGGDTEAFF NA NA TRBJ1-1 TRBV4-1
TGCGCCAGCAGCTTCGGCAGGAACACTGAAGCTTTCTTT CASSFGRNTEAFF NA NA TRBJ1-1 TRBV5-1
TGTGCCAGCAGCGCCCAGGCTATCGGACAGGGGCAAGAGACCCAGTACTTC CASSAQAIGQGQETQYF few TRBD1 TRBJ2-5 TRBV9
TGTGCCAGCAGTTATCGCAGGGACGCCTACGAGCAGTACTTC CASSYRRDAYEQYF few NA TRBJ2-7 TRBV27
TGTGCCAGCAGCCCTGTCTACAGCTCCTACGAGCAGTACTTC CASSPVYSSYEQYF NA NA TRBJ2-7 TRBV4-2
TGCAGTGCAGAAACTAGCGGGAGAACAGATACGCAGTATTTT CSAETSGRTDTQYF NA TRBD2 TRBJ2-3 TRBV20-1
TGTGCCAGCAGTTCAACAGTCGGAGCTTCACCCCTCGACTTT CASSSTVGASPLDF NA NA TRBJ1-6 TRBV6-2/TRBV6-3
TGTGCCAGCATCCCGGACAGTTCCTACGAGCAGTACTTC CASIPDSSYEQYF medium-sized NA TRBJ2-7 TRBV7-9
TGTGCCAGCAGCCGACTAGCTCATAGCTCCTACGAGCAGTACTTC CASSRLAHSSYEQYF few TRBD2 TRBJ2-7 TRBV14
TGTGCCAGCACCCAGGGGCGCGGGAATGAGCAGTTCTTC CASTQGRGNEQFF many NA TRBJ2-1 TRBV12-3/TRBV12-4
TGCGCCAGCAGCCAAGGGACAGTTTATGGCGGGGAGCTGTTTTTT CASSQGTVYGGELFF many NA TRBJ2-2 TRBV4-3
TGTGCCAGCAGCGTAGCCGGGGCCAGCTCCTACAATGAGCAGTTCTTC CASSVAGASSYNEQFF NA NA TRBJ2-1 TRBV9
TGCAGCGTAGTTGGACAGGGTCAAGAGACCCAGTACTTC CSVVGQGQETQYF many TRBD1 TRBJ2-5 TRBV29-1
TGTGCCACCAGTGGGGCAGGGGGAAGTTTCTTC CATSGAGGSFF many TRBD1 TRBJ2-1 TRBV24-1
TGTGCCAGCAGCTTAGTTTACCCCTACGAGCAGTACTTC CASSLVYPYEQYF few NA TRBJ2-7 TRBV7-9
TGTGCCAGCAGCAGTCAGAGCTCTGGGGCCAACGTCCTGACTTTC CASSSQSSGANVLTF NA NA TRBJ2-6 TRBV5-4
TGTGCCAGCAGCTTAGGCGGGAGGGGGACCCAGTACTTC CASSLGGRGTQYF NA TRBD2 TRBJ2-5 TRBV7-9
TGTGCCAGCAGTCATAACAGGGTGGATCTAAGTCAGCCCCAGCATTTT CASSHNRVDLSQPQHF NA NA TRBJ1-5 TRBV28
TGCAGCGTTGGTTCCGGCAGCTCCTACGAGCAGTACTTC CSVGSGSSYEQYF few NA TRBJ2-7 TRBV29-1
TGTGCCAGCAGCGCCGGGACAGGGGAAGGCTACGAGCAGTACTTC CASSAGTGEGYEQYF few TRBD1 TRBJ2-7 TRBV7-2
TGTGCCATCAGTTCCTCTAGCGGGGGCTTCCCGGAGACCCAGTACTTC CAISSSSGGFPETQYF many TRBD2 TRBJ2-5 TRBV10-3
TGTGCCAGCGCCTACAGCTCTATCTCAGATACGCAGTATTTT CASAYSSISDTQYF NA NA TRBJ2-3 TRBV7-9
TGCGCCAGCAGCCAAGGACTAGCGGGGACAGAGACCCAGTACTTC CASSQGLAGTETQYF NA TRBD2 TRBJ2-5 TRBV4-1
TGCGCCAGCAGCCCGATGGGGGGTAGCGGCAACGAGCAGTACTTC CASSPMGGSGNEQYF NA NA TRBJ2-7 TRBV4-3
TGCGCCAGCAGCCAAGTCCCAGGGGTAGACGAGCAGTACTTC CASSQVPGVDEQYF many NA TRBJ2-7 TRBV4-1
TGTGCCAGCAGCCGTAACAGGATTAACACTGAAGCTTTCTTT CASSRNRINTEAFF few NA TRBJ1-1 TRBV7-3
TGCGCCAGCAGCCAAGATGCGGTTCCCTCCTACGAGCAGTACTTC CASSQDAVPSYEQYF NA NA TRBJ2-7 TRBV4-1
TGTGCCAGCACCCTACGGGGCAGGGGGCATCATGAGCAGTTCTTC CASTLRGRGHHEQFF many TRBD1 TRBJ2-1 TRBV6-2/TRBV6-3
TGTGCCAGCAGCTTACGACTTTTTAGAGATACGCAGTATTTT CASSLRLFRDTQYF NA NA TRBJ2-3 TRBV7-2
TGTGCCAGCAGTATCGTGGGGTATGAAAAACTGTTTTTT CASSIVGYEKLFF NA NA TRBJ1-4 TRBV6-5
TGTGCCAGCAGAACCTGGACCGGAGGCGGCAATCAGCCCCAGCATTTT CASRTWTGGGNQPQHF NA NA TRBJ1-5 TRBV6-2/TRBV6-3
TGCGCCAGCAGCTTGTCGCCGGGCACAGATACGCAGTATTTT CASSLSPGTDTQYF many NA TRBJ2-3 TRBV5-1
TGTGCCAGCGGTTGGGGGGGTGCCACTGAAGCTTTCTTT CASGWGGATEAFF many NA TRBJ1-1 TRBV28
TGTGCCAGCAGCTACGGGAATTCAGGCAATTCGGATACGCAGTATTTT CASSYGNSGNSDTQYF many NA TRBJ2-3 TRBV5-5
TGTGCCAGCAGTCCGGCACAGGGGACCCTGGTTTACGAGCAGTACTTC CASSPAQGTLVYEQYF many TRBD1 TRBJ2-7 TRBV28
TGTGCCAGCAGGGTAGGGGTCACTGAAGCTTTCTTT CASRVGVTEAFF NA NA TRBJ1-1 TRBV6-2/TRBV6-3
TGTGCCAGCAGTACTGATAGGCGGAATAACTATGGCTACACCTTC CASSTDRRNNYGYTF many NA TRBJ1-2 TRBV7-8
TGCAGTGCTAGCAGGCCCTCAGGCTCCTACAATGAGCAGTTCTTC CSASRPSGSYNEQFF many NA TRBJ2-1 TRBV20-1
TGTGCCAGCAGCTTCAACAGGGGGCAAGGGGAAAAACTGTTTTTT CASSFNRGQGEKLFF NA TRBD1 TRBJ1-4 TRBV7-9
TGTGCCAGCAGCTTAGCGAGGGAACCGGAATCCCAGCATTTT CASSLAREPESQHF few NA TRBJ1-5 TRBV7-9
TGTGCCAGCAGTTTAAATCCAGCCTACGAGCAGTACTTC CASSLNPAYEQYF once NA TRBJ2-7 TRBV27
TGCAGCGTTGAAACGGGGGCTGAGCAGTTCTTC CSVETGAEQFF many NA TRBJ2-1 TRBV29-1
TGTGCCAGCAGTGGGACTTTCCAAGAGACCCAGTACTTC CASSGTFQETQYF NA NA TRBJ2-5 TRBV27
TGCGCCAGCAGCCGGGACAGTCGGTACACCGGGGAGCTGTTTTTT CASSRDSRYTGELFF few TRBD1 TRBJ2-2 TRBV4-3
TGTGCCAGCAGTTTCAGGACAGGGGGGTTGAATGAGCAGTTCTTC CASSFRTGGLNEQFF NA TRBD1 TRBJ2-1 TRBV28
TGCGCCAGCAGGACAGGGGGTTACACTGAAGCTTTCTTT CASRTGGYTEAFF NA TRBD1 TRBJ1-1 TRBV5-1
TGTGCCAGCAGAGGGGACAGGAGGTTGAACACCGGGGAGCTGTTTTTT CASRGDRRLNTGELFF NA TRBD1 TRBJ2-2 TRBV6-2/TRBV6-3
TGTGCCAGCAGCAAAGAGTACACCGGGGAGCTGTTTTTT CASSKEYTGELFF NA NA TRBJ2-2 TRBV21-1
TGTGCCACCAGCACAACAGGGGGGGAGCCCCAGCATTTT CATSTTGGEPQHF many TRBD1 TRBJ1-5 TRBV15
TGCGCCAGCAGCCACCTATTAGGGACAGGGGTGGAAGAGCAGTACTTC CASSHLLGTGVEEQYF many TRBD1 TRBJ2-7 TRBV4-1
TGTGCCAGCAGGAGCTTCCCAAATAGCAATCAGCCCCAGCATTTT CASRSFPNSNQPQHF NA NA TRBJ1-5 TRBV2